Listed below are T cell receptor beta chains from one sample, sequenced in a study of regulatory T cells in long-lasting Graves disease. One entry per CDR3 protein results from TCRdb running MiXCR on the multiplex PCR reads. The data hold a few hundred thousand distinct CDR3 sequences, with around 11% observed a single time. The data were also submitted as part of a second study, on T cells in Graves' hyperthyroidism and ophthalmopathy.

Sequencing used peripheral blood mononuclear cells (PBMCs), obtained at new diagnosis, from a patient treated with antithyroid drugs. Receptor source: a woman under 30 with Graves disease. The CDR3 runs from the conserved cysteine through the conserved F or W. The D gene is left open where the match is weak. Where a row states a size, it is once, few, many or the class of an expanded clone; other rows omit it.

clone_size,j_call,v_call,d_call,cdr3_aa,cdr3_nt
many,TRBJ2-1,TRBV27,NA,CASSLSSSGNEQFF,TGTGCCAGCAGTTTATCGTCGAGTGGGAATGAGCAGTTCTTC
NA,TRBJ2-1,TRBV3-1,NA,CASSQSIAGPASPKGWREQFF,TGTGCCAGCAGCCAATCCATTGCGGGCCCCGCCAGTCCGAAAGGGTGGCGGGAGCAGTTCTTC
few,TRBJ2-5,TRBV7-2,NA,CASTPHPRGGGETQYF,TGTGCCAGCACCCCCCACCCGAGAGGGGGGGGGGAGACCCAGTACTTC
NA,TRBJ2-5,TRBV10-3,NA,CAISVTGSGLQETQYF,TGTGCCATATCAGTGACAGGGAGCGGGCTTCAAGAGACCCAGTACTTC
many,TRBJ1-2,TRBV24-1,NA,CATSDGWQYGYTF,TGTGCCACCAGTGATGGGTGGCAGTATGGCTACACCTTC
NA,TRBJ2-5,TRBV7-8,TRBD2,CASSLGTSGGETQYF,TGTGCCAGCAGCTTAGGGACTAGCGGGGGGGAGACCCAGTACTTC
many,TRBJ1-1,TRBV7-6,NA,CASSFLEGISGRGSTEAFF,TGTGCCAGCAGCTTTTTAGAGGGGATCAGCGGGAGGGGGTCCACTGAAGCTTTCTTT
few,TRBJ1-1,TRBV14,NA,CASSHLGRMEAFF,TGTGCCAGCAGCCATCTCGGACGGATGGAGGCTTTCTTT
NA,TRBJ1-2,TRBV5-5,NA,CASSFGSGGLDGYTF,TGTGCCAGCAGCTTCGGATCCGGGGGCCTCGATGGCTACACCTTC
NA,TRBJ2-2,TRBV9,TRBD1,CASSARDRGPGELFF,TGTGCCAGCAGCGCCCGGGACAGGGGCCCCGGGGAGCTGTTTTTT
few,TRBJ1-4,TRBV10-3,TRBD1,CAISDWDRGGEKLFF,TGTGCCATCAGTGACTGGGACAGGGGAGGTGAAAAACTGTTTTTT
few,TRBJ1-4,TRBV27,NA,CASSFVQTRFATNEKLFF,TGTGCCAGCAGTTTTGTACAGACTAGATTTGCAACTAATGAAAAACTGTTTTTT
many,TRBJ2-5,TRBV20-1,TRBD2,CSARSRDYVDQETQYF,TGCAGTGCTAGATCCCGGGACTATGTGGACCAAGAGACCCAGTACTTC
many,TRBJ1-1,TRBV2,NA,CASSEWEMTEAFF,TGTGCCAGCAGTGAATGGGAAATGACTGAAGCTTTCTTT
many,TRBJ2-3,TRBV28,NA,CASNKGSDTQYF,TGTGCCAGCAATAAGGGGTCGGATACGCAGTATTTT
many,TRBJ1-3,TRBV6-5,NA,CASSYSTSGNTIYF,TGTGCCAGCAGTTACTCCACTTCTGGAAACACCATATATTTT
many,TRBJ2-3,TRBV11-1,NA,CASSLRRGEGQYF,TGTGCCAGCAGCTTAAGGCGCGGTGAGGGGCAGTATTTT
many,TRBJ1-1,TRBV3-1,NA,CASSPAFSMNTEAFF,TGTGCCAGCAGCCCCGCGTTTAGCATGAACACTGAAGCTTTCTTT
NA,TRBJ1-6,TRBV3-1,NA,CASSHPLGGSPLHF,TGTGCCAGCAGCCATCCTTTGGGGGGTTCACCCCTCCACTTT
many,TRBJ2-2,TRBV7-9,NA,CASSINSLTGELFF,TGTGCCAGCAGCATAAACAGTCTCACCGGGGAGCTGTTTTTT
once,TRBJ1-3,TRBV4-1,TRBD1,CASSQVGTGIAGNTIYF,TGCGCCAGCAGCCAAGTCGGGACAGGTATCGCTGGAAACACCATATATTTT
NA,TRBJ2-1,TRBV20-1,NA,CSASHRMNEPFF,TGCAGTGCTAGTCACAGGATGAATGAGCCGTTCTTC
many,TRBJ1-5,TRBV12-3/TRBV12-4,NA,CASRAGLSNQPQHF,TGTGCCAGCAGGGCGGGTCTTAGCAATCAGCCCCAGCATTTT
many,TRBJ2-1,TRBV11-2,NA,CASSHNYNEQFF,TGTGCCAGCAGCCACAATTACAATGAGCAGTTCTTC
few,TRBJ2-6,TRBV10-3,NA,CAIRITESGANVLTF,TGTGCCATCAGAATTACGGAATCTGGGGCCAACGTCCTGACTTTC
many,TRBJ1-1,TRBV9,NA,CASSAGHTLNTEAFF,TGTGCCAGCAGCGCGGGACACACCCTGAACACTGAAGCTTTCTTT
few,TRBJ2-1,TRBV20-1,TRBD1,CSARDRDGNEQFF,TGCAGTGCTCGGGACAGGGATGGTAATGAGCAGTTCTTC
NA,TRBJ2-5,TRBV28,TRBD2,CASSSQPGASWRSSGEQETQYF,TGTGCCAGCAGTTCGCAGCCGGGTGCATCGTGGAGGTCCAGCGGGGAACAAGAGACCCAGTACTTC
few,TRBJ2-1,TRBV19,TRBD2,CASTYGTREINEQFF,TGTGCCAGTACTTACGGGACTAGGGAAATCAATGAGCAGTTCTTC
many,TRBJ2-1,TRBV12-3/TRBV12-4,NA,CASSSEEGGTEQFF,TGTGCCAGCAGCTCTGAGGAGGGGGGGACCGAGCAGTTCTTC
NA,TRBJ1-2,TRBV24-1,NA,CATSGWTNYGYTF,TGTGCCACCAGTGGCTGGACAAACTATGGCTACACCTTC
few,TRBJ1-3,TRBV29-1,TRBD1,CSVGVLTGAGNTIYF,TGCAGCGTGGGAGTCCTTACAGGGGCTGGAAACACCATATATTTT
few,TRBJ2-3,TRBV24-1,NA,CATSDLDRTRTDTQYF,TGTGCCACCAGTGATCTCGACAGGACCCGCACAGATACGCAGTATTTT
many,TRBJ2-6,TRBV27,TRBD1,CASSGYNRGVSGANVLTF,TGTGCCAGCAGCGGATATAACAGGGGAGTCTCAGGGGCCAACGTCCTGACTTTC
many,TRBJ2-3,TRBV6-2/TRBV6-3,TRBD2,CASSRTSGANTDTQYF,TGTGCCAGCAGTCGGACTAGCGGGGCTAACACAGATACGCAGTATTTT
NA,TRBJ2-5,TRBV7-3,TRBD1,CASSPTTGTGAREGQETQYF,TGTGCCAGCAGCCCGACAACCGGGACAGGGGCACGCGAAGGGCAAGAGACCCAGTACTTC
many,TRBJ2-1,TRBV2,NA,CASSGEQGYNEQFF,TGTGCCAGCAGTGGAGAACAGGGTTACAATGAGCAGTTCTTC
NA,TRBJ2-7,TRBV18,TRBD2,CASSPGWREVYEQYF,TGTGCCAGCTCACCCGGATGGCGGGAGGTCTACGAGCAGTACTTC
NA,TRBJ2-5,TRBV20-1,TRBD2,CSAMMSGGETQYF,TGCAGTGCTATGATGAGCGGGGGAGAGACCCAGTACTTC
NA,TRBJ2-1,TRBV9,TRBD2,CASSVLAGLYNEQFF,TGTGCCAGCAGCGTACTAGCGGGGCTCTACAATGAGCAGTTCTTC
NA,TRBJ1-2,TRBV2,TRBD1,CASSQGQGGYGYTF,TGTGCCAGCAGCCAGGGACAGGGAGGCTATGGCTACACCTTC
many,TRBJ2-3,TRBV10-2,NA,CASSGTTAADTQYF,TGCGCCAGCAGTGGTACGACCGCGGCAGATACGCAGTATTTT